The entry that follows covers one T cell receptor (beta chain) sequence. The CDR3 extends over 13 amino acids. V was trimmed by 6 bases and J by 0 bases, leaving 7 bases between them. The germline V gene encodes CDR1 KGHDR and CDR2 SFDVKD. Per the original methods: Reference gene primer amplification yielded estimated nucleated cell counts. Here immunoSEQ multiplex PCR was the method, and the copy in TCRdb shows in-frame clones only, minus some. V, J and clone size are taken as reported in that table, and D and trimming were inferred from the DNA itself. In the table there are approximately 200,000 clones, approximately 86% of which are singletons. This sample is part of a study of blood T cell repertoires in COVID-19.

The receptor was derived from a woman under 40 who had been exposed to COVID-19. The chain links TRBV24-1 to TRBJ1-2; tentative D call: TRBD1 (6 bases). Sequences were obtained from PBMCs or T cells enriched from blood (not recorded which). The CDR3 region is CATSTGPNYGYTF. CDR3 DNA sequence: TGTGCCACCAGTACAGGGCCTAACTATGGCTACACCTTC.